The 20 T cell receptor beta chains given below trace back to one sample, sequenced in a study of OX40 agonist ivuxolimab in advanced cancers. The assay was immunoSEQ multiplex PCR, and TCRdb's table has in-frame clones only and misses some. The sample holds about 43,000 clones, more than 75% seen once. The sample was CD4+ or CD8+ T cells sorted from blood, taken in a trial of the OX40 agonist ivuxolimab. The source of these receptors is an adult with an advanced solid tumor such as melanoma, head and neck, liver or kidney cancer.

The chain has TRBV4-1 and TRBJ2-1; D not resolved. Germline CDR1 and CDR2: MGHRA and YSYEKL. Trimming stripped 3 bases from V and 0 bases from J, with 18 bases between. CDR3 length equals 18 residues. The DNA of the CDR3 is TGCGCCAGCAGCCACGAACACGGTGGAATAAGCTCCTACAATGAGCAGTTCTTC. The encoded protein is CASSHEHGGISSYNEQFF.

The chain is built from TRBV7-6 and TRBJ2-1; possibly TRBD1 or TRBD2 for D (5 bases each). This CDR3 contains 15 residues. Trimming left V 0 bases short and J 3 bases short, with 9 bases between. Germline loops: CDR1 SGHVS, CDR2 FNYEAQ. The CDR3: CASSLAGENYNEQFF. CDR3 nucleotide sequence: TGTGCCAGCAGCTTAGCGGGGGAGAACTACAATGAGCAGTTCTTC.

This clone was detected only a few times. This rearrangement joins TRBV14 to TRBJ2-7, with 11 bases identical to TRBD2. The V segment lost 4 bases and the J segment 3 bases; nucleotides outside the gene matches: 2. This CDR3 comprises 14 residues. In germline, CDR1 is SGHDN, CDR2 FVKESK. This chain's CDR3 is CASSLGLAVYEQYF. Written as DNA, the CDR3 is TGTGCCAGCAGCCTGGGACTAGCGGTCTACGAGCAGTACTTC.

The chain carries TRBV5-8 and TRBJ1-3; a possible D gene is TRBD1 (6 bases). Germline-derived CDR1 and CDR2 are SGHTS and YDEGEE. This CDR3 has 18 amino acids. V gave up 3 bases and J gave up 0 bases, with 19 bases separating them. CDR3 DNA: TGTGCCAGCAGCTGGGATTACAGGGTCCCCAGCTCTGGAAACACCATATATTTT. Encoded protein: CASSWDYRVPSSGNTIYF.

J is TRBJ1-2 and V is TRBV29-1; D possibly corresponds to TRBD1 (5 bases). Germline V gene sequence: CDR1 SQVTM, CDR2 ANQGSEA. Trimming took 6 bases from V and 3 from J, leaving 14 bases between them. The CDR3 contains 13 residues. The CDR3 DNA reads TGCAGCGTGCCCATGGACACAGACTATGGCTACACCTTC. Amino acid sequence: CSVPMDTDYGYTF.

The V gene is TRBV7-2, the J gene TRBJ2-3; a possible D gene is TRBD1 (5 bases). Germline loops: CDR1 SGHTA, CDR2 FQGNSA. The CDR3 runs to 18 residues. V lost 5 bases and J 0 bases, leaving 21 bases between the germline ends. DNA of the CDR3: TGTGCCAGCAGCGCCGGACAAGTCTACACATCTAGCACAGATACGCAGTATTTT. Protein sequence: CASSAGQVYTSSTDTQYF.

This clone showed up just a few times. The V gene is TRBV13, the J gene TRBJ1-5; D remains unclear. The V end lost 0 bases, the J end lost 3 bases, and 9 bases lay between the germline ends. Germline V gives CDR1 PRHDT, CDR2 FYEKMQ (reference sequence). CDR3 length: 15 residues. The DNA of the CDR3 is TGTGCCAGCAGCTTAGGAAGAAGGTCCAATCAGCCCCAGCATTTT. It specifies CASSLGRRSNQPQHF.

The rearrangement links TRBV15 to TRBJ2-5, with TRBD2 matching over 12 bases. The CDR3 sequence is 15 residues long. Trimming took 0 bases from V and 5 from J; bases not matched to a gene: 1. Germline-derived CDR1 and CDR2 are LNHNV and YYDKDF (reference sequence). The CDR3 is CATSREGTSGETQYF. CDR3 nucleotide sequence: TGTGCCACCAGCAGAGAAGGGACTAGCGGGGAGACCCAGTACTTC.

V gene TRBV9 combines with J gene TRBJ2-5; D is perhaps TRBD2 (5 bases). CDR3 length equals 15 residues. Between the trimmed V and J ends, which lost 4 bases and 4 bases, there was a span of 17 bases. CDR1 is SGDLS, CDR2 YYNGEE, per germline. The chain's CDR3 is CASSPSKGGLETQYF. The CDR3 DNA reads TGTGCCAGCAGCCCGAGCAAAGGCGGGTTAGAGACCCAGTACTTC.

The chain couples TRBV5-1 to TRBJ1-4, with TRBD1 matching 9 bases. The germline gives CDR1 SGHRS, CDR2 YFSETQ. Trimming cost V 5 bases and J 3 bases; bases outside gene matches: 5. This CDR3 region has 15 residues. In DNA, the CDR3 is TGCGCCAGCAGAGAAGGGACAGGGTCTAATGAAAAACTGTTTTTT. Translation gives CASREGTGSNEKLFF.

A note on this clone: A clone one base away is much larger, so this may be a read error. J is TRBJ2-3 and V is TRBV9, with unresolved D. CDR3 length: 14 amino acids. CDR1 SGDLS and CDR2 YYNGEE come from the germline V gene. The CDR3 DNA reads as TGTACCAGCAGCGTAGCAGCGTATACAGATACGCAGTATTTT. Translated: CTSSVAAYTDTQYF.

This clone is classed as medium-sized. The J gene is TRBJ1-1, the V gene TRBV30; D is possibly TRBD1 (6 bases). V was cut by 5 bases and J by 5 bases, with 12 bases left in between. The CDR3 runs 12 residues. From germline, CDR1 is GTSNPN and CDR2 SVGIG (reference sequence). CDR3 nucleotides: TGTGCCTGGTATGGAGGGGGGACTGAAGCTTTCTTT. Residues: CAWYGGGTEAFF.

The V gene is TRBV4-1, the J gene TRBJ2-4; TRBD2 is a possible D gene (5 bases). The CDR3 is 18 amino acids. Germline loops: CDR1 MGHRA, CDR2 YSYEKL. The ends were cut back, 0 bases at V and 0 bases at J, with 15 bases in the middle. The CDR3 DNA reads TGCGCCAGCAGCCAAGAAATATCTAGCTCCCTAGCCAAAAACATTCAGTACTTC. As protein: CASSQEISSSLAKNIQYF.

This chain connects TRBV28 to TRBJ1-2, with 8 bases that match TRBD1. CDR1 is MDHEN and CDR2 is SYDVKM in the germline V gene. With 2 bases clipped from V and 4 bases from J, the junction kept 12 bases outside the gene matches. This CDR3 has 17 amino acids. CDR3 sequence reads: CASSLRGQVIFLYGYTF. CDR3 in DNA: TGTGCCAGCAGTTTAAGGGGACAGGTTATTTTCCTCTATGGCTACACCTTC.

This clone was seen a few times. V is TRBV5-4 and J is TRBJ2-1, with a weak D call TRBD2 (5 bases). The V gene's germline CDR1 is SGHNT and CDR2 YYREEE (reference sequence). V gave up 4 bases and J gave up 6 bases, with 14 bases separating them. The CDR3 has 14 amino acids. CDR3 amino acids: CASSPYTSGNEQFF. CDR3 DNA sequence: TGTGCCAGCAGCCCCTACACTAGTGGCAATGAGCAGTTCTTC.

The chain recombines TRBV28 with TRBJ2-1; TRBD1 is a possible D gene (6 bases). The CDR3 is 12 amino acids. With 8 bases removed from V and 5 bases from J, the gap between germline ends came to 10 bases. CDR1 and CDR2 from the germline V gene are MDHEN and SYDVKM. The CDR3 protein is CASRGDNNEQFF. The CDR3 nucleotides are TGTGCCAGCCGAGGGGACAACAATGAGCAGTTCTTC. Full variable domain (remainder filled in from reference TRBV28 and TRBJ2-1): DVKVTQSSRYLVKRTGEKVFLECVQDMDHENMFWYRQDPGLGLRLIYFSYDVKMKEKGDIPEGYSVSREKKERFSLILESASTNQTSMYLCASRGDNNEQFFGPGTRLTVL.

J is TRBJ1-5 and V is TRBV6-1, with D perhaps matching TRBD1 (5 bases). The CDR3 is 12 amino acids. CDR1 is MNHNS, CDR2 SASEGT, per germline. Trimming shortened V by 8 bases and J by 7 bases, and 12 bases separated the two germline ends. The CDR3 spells CASRGQGQPQHF. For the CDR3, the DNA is TGTGCCAGCCGTGGCCAGGGACAGCCCCAGCATTTT.

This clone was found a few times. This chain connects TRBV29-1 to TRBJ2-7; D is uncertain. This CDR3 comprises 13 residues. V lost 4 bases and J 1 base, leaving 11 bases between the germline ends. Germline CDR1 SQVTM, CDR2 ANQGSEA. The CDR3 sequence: CSVANSLSYEQYF. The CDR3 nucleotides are TGCAGCGTTGCTAACAGTCTTTCCTACGAGCAGTACTTC.

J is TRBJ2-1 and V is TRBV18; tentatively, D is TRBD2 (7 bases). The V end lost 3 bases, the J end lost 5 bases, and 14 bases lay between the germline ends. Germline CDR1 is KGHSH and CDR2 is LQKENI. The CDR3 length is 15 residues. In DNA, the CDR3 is TGTGCCAGCTCACCTCGTCGGGGGGCTGACAATGAGCAGTTCTTC. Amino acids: CASSPRRGADNEQFF.

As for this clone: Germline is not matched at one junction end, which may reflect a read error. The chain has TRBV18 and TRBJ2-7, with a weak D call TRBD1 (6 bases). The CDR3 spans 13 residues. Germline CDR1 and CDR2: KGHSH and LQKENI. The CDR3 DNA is TGTGCCAGCTCATCACCGGGACACTACGAGCAGTACTTC. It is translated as CASSSPGHYEQYF.